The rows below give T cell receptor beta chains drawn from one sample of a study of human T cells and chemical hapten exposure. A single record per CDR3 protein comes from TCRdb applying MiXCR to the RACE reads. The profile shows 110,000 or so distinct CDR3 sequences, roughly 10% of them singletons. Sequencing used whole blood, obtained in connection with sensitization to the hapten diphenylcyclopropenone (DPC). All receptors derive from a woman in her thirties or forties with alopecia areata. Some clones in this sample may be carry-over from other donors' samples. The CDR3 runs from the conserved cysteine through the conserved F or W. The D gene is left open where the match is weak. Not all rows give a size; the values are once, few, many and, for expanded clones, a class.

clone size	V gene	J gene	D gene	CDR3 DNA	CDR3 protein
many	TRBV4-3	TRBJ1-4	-	TGCGCCAGCAGCCAAGATAGAGGGCAGGGGAACGAAAAACTGTTTTTT	CASSQDRGQGNEKLFF
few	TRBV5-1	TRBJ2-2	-	TGCGCCAGCAGCTTGAGTGGGACTCAGCATACCGGGGAGCTGTTTTTT	CASSLSGTQHTGELFF
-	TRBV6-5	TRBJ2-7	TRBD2	TGTGCCAGCAGTTACTCGCCACTAGCGGGGTTTGACGAGCAGTACTTC	CASSYSPLAGFDEQYF
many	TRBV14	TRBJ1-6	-	TGTGCCAGCAGCCCGGTACTCTCGGGATCACCCCTCCACTTT	CASSPVLSGSPLHF
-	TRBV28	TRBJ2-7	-	TGTGCCAGCAGTATGCATGGCGGGTCTTTGTTATACGAGCAGTACTTC	CASSMHGGSLLYEQYF
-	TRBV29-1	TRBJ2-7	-	TGCAGCGTTACTCGGACAGAGGCTTACGAGCAGTACTTC	CSVTRTEAYEQYF
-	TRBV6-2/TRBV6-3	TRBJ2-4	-	TGTGCCAGCAGTTCGGGGGCCCAAAACATTCAGTACTTC	CASSSGAQNIQYF
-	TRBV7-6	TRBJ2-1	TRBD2	TGTGCCAGCACCCCAGCGGGGGGTGGGAATGAGCAGTTCTTC	CASTPAGGGNEQFF
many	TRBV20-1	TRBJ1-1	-	TGCAGTGCTCGGCAGGGTTTAATGAACACTGAAGCTTTCTTT	CSARQGLMNTEAFF
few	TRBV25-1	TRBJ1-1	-	TGTGCCAGCAGTGAAGAAGCCGACGGACCCATGAACACTGAAGCTTTCTTT	CASSEEADGPMNTEAFF
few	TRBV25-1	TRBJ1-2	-	TGTGCCAGCAGTGTCCTCGGGGAGCGCGGAGGCTACACCTTC	CASSVLGERGGYTF
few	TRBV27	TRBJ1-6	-	TGTGCCAGCAGTTTATCGACGGTGGGTAATTCACCCCTCCACTTT	CASSLSTVGNSPLHF
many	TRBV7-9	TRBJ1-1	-	TGTGCCAGCAGCTCGCCGTATTTAGGGAACACTGAAGCTTTCTTT	CASSSPYLGNTEAFF
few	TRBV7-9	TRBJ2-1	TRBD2	TGTGCCAGCAGCTTAGGAACTAGCGGAACCTACTACAATGAGCAGTTCTTC	CASSLGTSGTYYNEQFF
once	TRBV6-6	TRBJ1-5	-	TGTGCCAGCGGATTCGACCAGCATTTT	CASGFDQHF
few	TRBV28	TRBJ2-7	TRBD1	TGTGCCAGCAGGCTACTGGGACAGTCAACCTACGAGCAGTACTTC	CASRLLGQSTYEQYF
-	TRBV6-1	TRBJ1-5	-	TGTGCCAGCAACCCGAGGGGGGGCCCCGCGAATCAGCCCCAGCATTTT	CASNPRGGPANQPQHF
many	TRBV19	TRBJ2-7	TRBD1	TGTGCCAGTAGTATCGGGGACAGCTACGAGCAGTACTTC	CASSIGDSYEQYF
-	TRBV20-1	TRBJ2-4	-	TGCGGAAGGAGCCCAGGGGGGGGCAAAAACATTCAGTACTTC	CGRSPGGGKNIQYF
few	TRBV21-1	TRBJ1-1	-	TGTGCCAGCAGCAAAGCGCTTTATGGGAGACAGGGGGCAGAAGCTTTCTTT	CASSKALYGRQGAEAFF
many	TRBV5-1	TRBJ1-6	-	TGCGCCAGCAGTGACCTCAACCCCGAGCGGGGCAATTCACCCCTCCACTTT	CASSDLNPERGNSPLHF